Shown below are 27 T cell receptor beta chains from a single sample sequenced in a study of cytomegalovirus exposure and HLA in healthy donors. 60 Vbeta and 13 Jbeta primers were used in PCR. The method was immunoSEQ multiplex PCR; TCRdb's version includes in-frame clones alone and lacks a portion of them. The table includes around 100,000 clones, roughly four fifths detected once. The sample comprised PBMCs. These receptor sequences come from a man aged 40-50 years in good health and CMV-seropositive.

In this sample, this clone turned up once. The junction and the germline gene differ at one end; a read error may be behind it. V gene TRBV7-9 combines with J gene TRBJ1-5; D unresolved. This CDR3 spans 13 amino acids. The germline gives CDR1 SEHNR, CDR2 FQNEAQ (reference sequence). CDR3 sequence reads: CSSSLWGDQPQHF. CDR3 coding DNA: TGTTCCAGCAGCTTATGGGGAGATCAGCCCCAGCATTTT.

This clone was found a few times. The gene calls are TRBV30 and TRBJ2-7; 8 positions match TRBD2. The germline gives CDR1 GTSNPN, CDR2 SVGIG (reference sequence). With V trimmed by 2 bases and J by 4 bases, 4 bases remained unmatched. This CDR3 is 13 amino acids long. The CDR3, as DNA: TGTGCCTGGAGTCTACGGGGGGGTTACGAGCAGTACTTC. It translates to CAWSLRGGYEQYF.

The J gene is TRBJ1-2, the V gene TRBV10-3; 8 bases align to TRBD1. This CDR3 has 15 residues. Trimming took 3 bases from V and 4 from J; bases not matched to a gene: 7. CDR1 is ENHRY, CDR2 SYGVKD, per germline. CDR3 DNA sequence: TGTGCCATCAGTGAACCGGGACAGGCCCCCTATGGCTACACCTTC. This translates into CAISEPGQAPYGYTF.

The gene calls are TRBV27 and TRBJ2-3; unclear D gene. This CDR3 has 9 amino acids. Germline assignment: CDR1 MNHEY and CDR2 SMNVEV (reference sequence). CDR3 sequence: CPRADTQYF. CDR3 DNA: TGTCCCCGCGCAGATACGCAGTATTTT.

The V call is TRBV5-4, the J call TRBJ2-7; 7 bases line up with TRBD1. This CDR3 has 16 amino acids. Germline loops: CDR1 SGHNT, CDR2 YYREEE (reference sequence). V was pared by 3 bases and J by 3 bases, with 12 bases of the junction left unmatched. The chain's CDR3 is CASSSQQGSDLYEQYF. The CDR3 bases are TGTGCCAGCAGCTCCCAACAGGGGTCAGACCTCTACGAGCAGTACTTC.

V and J are TRBV2 and TRBJ1-5; D is unclear. V lost 6 bases and J 5 bases, leaving 11 bases between the germline ends. CDR1 is SNHLY and CDR2 is FYNNEI in the germline V gene. This CDR3 has 13 amino acids. The CDR3 protein is CASSLPPDQPQHF. The CDR3 region has the DNA TGTGCCAGCAGCCTTCCCCCAGATCAGCCCCAGCATTTT.

This clone was detected a few times. The rearrangement links TRBV10-3 to TRBJ1-2; 12 nucleotides line up with TRBD1. Germline V gene data show CDR1 as ENHRY and CDR2 as SYGVKD. The V and J ends lost 4 bases and 2 bases, in that order; junction bases with no gene match: 8. CDR3 size: 17 residues. The CDR3 DNA is TGTGCCATCAGTGCTTCCGGGACAGGGGGCGCGAACTATGGCTACACCTTC. Protein sequence: CAISASGTGGANYGYTF.

The chain couples TRBV28 to TRBJ1-1; maybe TRBD1 (6 bases). The V end lost 4 bases, the J end lost 8 bases, and 14 bases lay between the germline ends. The CDR3 has 13 residues. CDR1 is MDHEN, CDR2 SYDVKM, per germline. This CDR3 is CASSSTGIREAFF. The CDR3 nucleotides are TGTGCCAGCAGTTCAACAGGGATTCGGGAAGCTTTCTTT.

This clone was detected only a few times. The rearrangement uses TRBV19 and TRBJ2-7, with D maybe TRBD2 (5 bases). This CDR3 region has 12 residues. Trimming removed 5 bases from V and 3 bases from J, with 8 bases in between. CDR1 is LNHDA and CDR2 is SQIVND in the germline V gene (reference sequence). The CDR3 protein is CASSFAGYEQYF. In nucleotides, the CDR3 is TGTGCCAGTAGTTTTGCGGGCTACGAGCAGTACTTC.

The gene calls are TRBV28 and TRBJ2-5; TRBD2 matches 16 bases. The CDR3 is 20 amino acids. V lost 6 bases, J lost 7 bases, and 20 bases stayed unmatched. CDR1 and CDR2 (germline): MDHEN, SYDVKM. The CDR3 DNA reads as TGTGCCAGCAGCTCCTCACGGCTTGGGACTAGCGGGAGGGGCCCCAGGACCCAGTACTTC. Protein product: CASSSSRLGTSGRGPRTQYF.

This rearrangement joins TRBV19 to TRBJ2-7, with D possibly being TRBD1 (5 bases). V was trimmed by 6 bases and J by 2 bases, leaving 11 bases between them. Germline CDR1 reads LNHDA; CDR2 reads SQIVND (reference sequence). The CDR3 sequence is 13 residues long. DNA for the CDR3: TGTGCCAGTAGGGGGCCCGGAGCCTACGAGCAGTACTTC. Amino acid sequence: CASRGPGAYEQYF.

The genes are TRBV28 and TRBJ1-5; D call uncertain. The CDR3 is made up of 15 amino acids. Germline V gene data show CDR1 as MDHEN and CDR2 as SYDVKM. V was cut by 2 bases and J by 3 bases, with 11 bases left in between. CDR3 amino acids: CASSLGLGDNQPQHF. For the CDR3, the DNA is TGTGCCAGCAGTTTAGGGCTGGGCGACAATCAGCCCCAGCATTTT.

This clone was seen a single time. CDR3 nucleotides: TGTGCCAGCATAGGAGAAATGAAAGCTGAAGCTTTCTTT. Its translation: CASIGEMKAEAFF. This chain connects TRBV6-1 to TRBJ1-1; D uncertain. Trimming took 7 bases from V and 6 from J, leaving 15 bases between them. Germline V gene sequence: CDR1 MNHNS, CDR2 SASEGT. This CDR3 is 13 amino acids long.

The chain recombines TRBV6-6 with TRBJ2-1, with unresolved D. Trimming cost V 1 base and J 0 bases, with 7 bases left between them. This CDR3 has 15 residues. Germline CDR1 MNHNY, CDR2 SVGAGI (reference sequence). The CDR3 region is CASSYYSSSYNEQFF. CDR3 DNA: TGTGCCAGCAGTTACTACAGTAGCTCCTACAATGAGCAGTTCTTC.

This clone was seen a few times. V gene TRBV5-1 combines with J gene TRBJ1-2, with D possibly TRBD1 on 5 matching bases. The V end was cut by 4 bases, the J end by 2 bases, with 12 bases between. The length of the CDR3 is 14 residues. Germline CDR1 and CDR2: SGHRS and YFSETQ. CDR3 amino acids: CASSADSLNYGYTF. CDR3 bases: TGCGCCAGCAGCGCCGACAGCCTCAACTATGGCTACACCTTC.

The rearrangement uses TRBV10-3 and TRBJ1-5, with TRBD1 identical over 10 bases. CDR1 ENHRY and CDR2 SYGVKD come from the germline V gene. J gave up 7 bases and V 4 bases, and 4 bases lay outside the gene matches. The CDR3 extends over 14 amino acids. The CDR3 sequence is CAISAGTGEQPQHF. CDR3 in DNA: TGTGCCATCAGTGCCGGGACAGGGGAACAGCCCCAGCATTTT.

This clone showed up just a few times. The chain is built from TRBV20-1 and TRBJ2-7; TRBD2 is a possible D gene (6 bases). The CDR3 is 11 residues long. Germline lookup yields CDR1 DFQATT and CDR2 SNEGSKA (reference sequence). The CDR3, as DNA: TGCAGCATCAGCGGGTCCGGCGAGCAGTACTTC. Translation: CSISGSGEQYF.

CDR3 in DNA: TGTGCCACCAGCAGGACAGACAGCTCCTACGAGCAGTACTTC. This sequence encodes CATSRTDSSYEQYF. V and J are TRBV15 and TRBJ2-7; D is possibly TRBD1 (5 bases). Trimming cost V 3 bases and J 0 bases, with 9 bases left between them. Per the germline V gene, CDR1 is LNHNV and CDR2 is YYDKDF (reference sequence). The CDR3 is made up of 14 amino acids.

The chain joins TRBV29-1 to TRBJ2-7; D possibly corresponds to TRBD1 (6 bases). Germline assignment: CDR1 SQVTM and CDR2 ANQGSEA. The V end was cut by 6 bases, the J end by 4 bases, with 13 bases between. There are 12 residues in the CDR3. CDR3: CSVLTGKYEQYF. In DNA, the CDR3 is TGCAGCGTCTTGACAGGAAAATACGAGCAGTACTTC.

This clone was observed a handful of times. The rearrangement joins TRBV6-1 to TRBJ1-4, with D perhaps matching TRBD1 (5 bases). CDR1 and CDR2 from the germline V gene are MNHNS and SASEGT. The germline V and J ends were trimmed by 4 bases and 7 bases, with 16 bases remaining between them. The CDR3 consists of 15 residues. The CDR3 reads CASSGQQGGGEKLFF. Written as DNA, the CDR3 is TGTGCCAGCAGTGGACAGCAGGGTGGCGGTGAAAAACTGTTTTTT.

The chain employs TRBV2 and TRBJ2-1, with D unresolved. In germline, CDR1 is SNHLY, CDR2 FYNNEI. The V and J ends lost 4 bases and 4 bases respectively, with 11 bases between them. The length of the CDR3 is 14 residues. CDR3 DNA: TGTGCCAGCAGTGGCCGAGGTGAATACAATGAGCAGTTCTTC. Protein: CASSGRGEYNEQFF.

The chain joins TRBV29-1 to TRBJ1-1, with D uncertain. V lost 5 bases, J lost 8 bases, and 15 bases lay in between. Germline V lookup: CDR1 SQVTM, CDR2 ANQGSEA. The CDR3 consists of 12 residues. The chain's CDR3 is CSVNGLTLEAFF. CDR3 DNA: TGCAGCGTTAACGGATTAACACTAGAAGCTTTCTTT.

The chain joins TRBV4-1 to TRBJ2-1; 8 positions agree with TRBD2. Germline CDR1 and CDR2: MGHRA and YSYEKL. Losses at the gene ends were 1 base for V and 7 bases for J; bases not matched to a gene: 9. CDR3 size: 16 residues. CDR3 residues: CASSQAATGGGNEQFF. The CDR3 nucleotides read TGCGCCAGCAGCCAAGCGGCCACGGGAGGGGGAAATGAGCAGTTCTTC.

The sample holds a few counts of this clone. V gene TRBV2 combines with J gene TRBJ2-7; TRBD2 matches at 8 bases. CDR3 size: 14 residues. V trimming: 4 bases; J trimming: 4 bases; junction bases outside the gene matches: 6. Germline lookup yields CDR1 SNHLY and CDR2 FYNNEI. For the CDR3, the DNA is TGTGCCAGCAGTGGGCGGGGGGCTTCTTACGAGCAGTACTTC. It yields the protein CASSGRGASYEQYF.

The chain links TRBV7-9 to TRBJ1-5; D unresolved. The germline V gene has CDR1 SEHNR and CDR2 FQNEAQ (reference sequence). Deletions cut 1 base from V and 7 bases from J, with 8 bases between. This CDR3 contains 13 residues. Here the CDR3 reads CASSLGWQQPQHF. DNA of the CDR3: TGTGCCAGCAGCTTAGGTTGGCAGCAGCCCCAGCATTTT. The variable domain in full, with the rest retrieved from reference TRBV7-9 and TRBJ1-5, is DTGVSQNPRHKITKRGQNVTFRCDPISEHNRLYWYRQTLGQGPEFLTYFQNEAQLEKSRLLSDRFSAERPKGSFSTLEIQRTEQGDSAMYLCASSLGWQQPQHFGDGTRLSIL.

The genes are TRBV5-4 and TRBJ2-7; 7 bases agree with TRBD2. The germline V gene has CDR1 SGHNT and CDR2 YYREEE (reference sequence). This CDR3 has 16 residues. V lost 4 bases and J lost 2; bases outside the gene matches: 12. CDR3 nucleotide sequence: TGTGCCAGCAGCACGGGGGGAACAGGTCGTCCCTACGAGCAGTACTTC. Translation: CASSTGGTGRPYEQYF.

V usage is TRBV28 and J usage is TRBJ1-4, with a tentative D call TRBD1 (5 bases). The V and J ends lost 5 bases and 8 bases respectively, with 18 bases between them. This CDR3 is 15 amino acids long. Germline V gene sequence: CDR1 MDHEN, CDR2 SYDVKM. DNA for the CDR3: TGTGCCAGCAGTGGTATGTCCTGGACAAGCGAAAAACTGTTTTTT. Translation gives CASSGMSWTSEKLFF.